These 17 T cell receptor beta chains originate from one sample sequenced in a study of T-cell reconstitution after alpha-beta-depleted transplantation in children. As it was prepared, the TCRbeta library received unique molecular identifiers. TCRdb reprocessed the PCR reads with MiXCR, giving one entry per CDR3 protein. The table shows approximately 79,000 distinct CDR3 sequences, with 15% to 20% occurring only once. The specimen was PBMCs, mostly from graft donor cells, collected 360 days after TCRalphabeta/CD19-depleted stem cell transplant. These TCRs come from a male patient under 10 years old who had a stem cell transplant for acute lymphoblastic leukemia, so the T cells may come from the graft donor.

This clonotype was seen only a few times. The gene calls are TRBV5-1 and TRBJ1-1, with D tentatively TRBD1 (5 bases). V lost 4 bases and J 0 bases, leaving 10 bases between the germline ends. The CDR3 runs to 14 residues. CDR1 SGHRS and CDR2 YFSETQ come from the germline V gene. This CDR3 is CASSVTGLNTEAFF. Here the CDR3 DNA reads TGCGCCAGCAGCGTAACGGGACTGAACACTGAAGCTTTCTTT.

The gene calls are TRBV6-6 and TRBJ2-7, with D perhaps matching TRBD1 (5 bases). This CDR3 is 12 amino acids long. Germline V gives CDR1 MNHNY, CDR2 SVGAGI (reference sequence). Trimming left V 7 bases short and J 11 bases short, with 18 bases between. CDR3 loop: CASTNRTPWEYF. CDR3 nucleotides: TGTGCCAGCACCAACCGGACACCCTGGGAGTACTTC.

The rearrangement joins TRBV12-3 or TRBV12-4 to TRBJ2-7; 12 nucleotides line up with TRBD2. V was clipped by 5 bases and J by 5 bases; unmatched bases: 4. There are 14 residues in the CDR3. CDR3 residues: CASSPSGRADEQYF. CDR3 coding DNA: TGTGCCAGCAGTCCTAGCGGGAGGGCCGACGAGCAGTACTTC.

This clonotype was counted a few times. The V call is TRBV19, the J call TRBJ2-1, with TRBD2 matching 12 bases. Germline V CDR1 and CDR2: LNHDA, SQIVND (reference sequence). The CDR3 consists of 16 residues. J lost 8 bases, V lost 5 bases, and 10 bases had no gene match. CDR3 sequence: CASSARQTSGSYEQFF. As DNA, the CDR3 is TGTGCCAGTAGTGCGCGCCAGACTAGCGGGAGCTATGAGCAGTTCTTC.

This rearrangement joins TRBV12-3 or TRBV12-4 to TRBJ1-2; 8 bases agree with TRBD1. J lost 3 bases, V lost 5 bases, and 11 bases had no gene match. This CDR3 has 16 amino acids. This CDR3 is CASSPRDRPTDYGYTF. The CDR3 bases are TGTGCCAGCAGTCCCCGGGACAGGCCGACTGACTATGGCTACACCTTC.

This clonotype was found many times. CDR3 nucleotides: TGTGCCATAGCTAGGGAGGGCTCTGGAAACACCATATATTTT. Translating it yields CAIAREGSGNTIYF. V and J are TRBV10-3 and TRBJ1-3; D uncertain. From germline, CDR1 is ENHRY and CDR2 SYGVKD. V lost 9 bases and J lost 0, with 12 bases in between. The CDR3 covers 14 residues.

The rearrangement uses TRBV29-1 and TRBJ1-2, with D uncertain. CDR3 length equals 11 residues. The V gene lost 4 bases and the J gene lost 7 bases, with 10 bases spanning the gap. Germline CDR1 reads SQVTM; CDR2 reads ANQGSEA. The CDR3 region has the DNA TGCAGCGTTGGCGGTGTGGGTGGCTACACCTTC. It specifies CSVGGVGGYTF.

This clonotype was seen more than once but under ten times. The chain joins TRBV18 to TRBJ2-1; D perhaps matches TRBD2 (6 bases). The ends were cut back, 0 bases at V and 0 bases at J, with 12 bases in the middle. CDR1 KGHSH and CDR2 LQKENI come from the germline V gene. The CDR3 contains 17 residues. As DNA, the CDR3 is TGTGCCAGCTCACCACCGAGGATCGGGAGCTCCTACAATGAGCAGTTCTTC. This gives the protein CASSPPRIGSSYNEQFF. Full variable domain (remainder filled in from reference TRBV18 and TRBJ2-1): NAGVMQNPRHLVRRRGQEARLRCSPMKGHSHVYWYRQLPEEGLKFMVYLQKENIIDESGMPKERFSAEFPKEGPSILRIQQVVRGDSAAYFCASSPPRIGSSYNEQFFGPGTRLTVL.

This clonotype was detected many times. The rearrangement uses TRBV7-9 and TRBJ1-5, with D unresolved. This CDR3 region has 16 residues. Deletions cut 5 bases from V and 5 bases from J, with 19 bases between. Germline V lookup: CDR1 SEHNR, CDR2 FQNEAQ (reference sequence). The CDR3 is CASSQSPDAPYQPQHF. For the CDR3, the DNA is TGTGCCAGCAGCCAATCCCCGGACGCCCCGTATCAGCCCCAGCATTTT.

The chain combines TRBV2 with TRBJ2-7; D gene unclear. Germline V CDR1 and CDR2: SNHLY, FYNNEI. This CDR3 comprises 13 residues. Trimming took off 5 bases at V and 3 bases at J, with 11 bases between the two ends. The CDR3 sequence is CASSRRSLYEQYF. CDR3 nucleotide sequence: TGTGCCAGCAGTCGCCGCTCCCTCTACGAGCAGTACTTC.

This clonotype was picked up a small number of times. The chain uses TRBV7-2 and TRBJ2-3; 8 positions match TRBD1. Losses at the gene ends were 3 bases for V and 1 base for J; bases not matched to a gene: 3. Per germline, CDR1 SGHTA and CDR2 FQGNSA. The CDR3 contains 15 residues. CDR3: CASSFDRGRTDTQYF. CDR3 coding DNA: TGTGCCAGCAGCTTTGACAGGGGTCGCACAGATACGCAGTATTTT.

The gene calls are TRBV5-1 and TRBJ1-2, with D maybe TRBD1 (5 bases). CDR1 is SGHRS, CDR2 YFSETQ, per germline. V lost 0 bases, J lost 3 bases, and 6 bases lay in between. CDR3 length: 13 amino acids. CDR3 sequence reads: CASSLGQHYGYTF. CDR3 DNA sequence: TGCGCCAGCAGCTTGGGACAGCACTATGGCTACACCTTC.

This clonotype was seen a few times. V and J are TRBV7-9 and TRBJ1-2, with D unresolved. The CDR3 length is 16 residues. Trimming shortened V by 5 bases and J by 2 bases, and 18 bases separated the two germline ends. The germline CDR1 and CDR2 sequences are SEHNR and FQNEAQ (reference sequence). In DNA, the CDR3 is TGTGCCAGCAGCCTACGCTGGACGGAAGAAAACTATGGCTACACCTTC. This gives the protein CASSLRWTEENYGYTF.

DNA of the CDR3: TGCAGCGTTGAAACAGGGGGGATCTACGAGCAGTACTTC. Translated, it gives CSVETGGIYEQYF. The chain carries TRBV29-1 and TRBJ2-5; 8 nucleotides agree with TRBD1. The end of the DNA aligns better with TRBJ2-7, so the J call may be wrong. The length of the CDR3 is 13 residues. Germline V lookup: CDR1 SQVTM, CDR2 ANQGSEA.

The chain couples TRBV27 to TRBJ2-7; the D gene is possibly TRBD1 (6 bases). The CDR3 spans 15 residues. Per germline, CDR1 MNHEY and CDR2 SMNVEV (reference sequence). Trimming shortened V by 4 bases and J by 1 base, and 14 bases separated the two germline ends. Here the CDR3 reads CASSSKGGQSYEQYF. Written as DNA, the CDR3 is TGTGCCAGCAGTTCAAAAGGAGGACAGTCCTACGAGCAGTACTTC.

J is TRBJ1-2 and V is TRBV11-3; D remains ambiguous. Germline V gene lookup returns CDR1 SGHNT and CDR2 YENEEA. Between the trimmed V and J ends, which lost 1 base and 5 bases, there was a span of 11 bases. The CDR3 is made up of 14 amino acids. CDR3: CASSLGPVGYGYTF. DNA for the CDR3: TGTGCCAGCAGCTTAGGCCCAGTGGGGTATGGCTACACCTTC.

Details on this clonotype: A much larger clone differs from this one at a single base, so this may be a read error. Given the absence of the conserved phenylalanine or tryptophan at the CDR3 end, a read error is likely. The chain carries TRBV11-2 and TRBJ2-2; 14 bases are a match to TRBD2. With V trimmed by 2 bases and J by 2 bases, 16 bases remained unmatched. CDR1 and CDR2 (germline): SGHAT, FQNNGV. The CDR3 is 22 residues long. The chain's CDR3 is CASSLFRGHPGLAGVNTGELFL. Written as DNA, the CDR3 is TGTGCCAGCAGCTTATTTCGGGGCCACCCGGGACTAGCGGGAGTTAACACCGGGGAGCTGTTTTTG.